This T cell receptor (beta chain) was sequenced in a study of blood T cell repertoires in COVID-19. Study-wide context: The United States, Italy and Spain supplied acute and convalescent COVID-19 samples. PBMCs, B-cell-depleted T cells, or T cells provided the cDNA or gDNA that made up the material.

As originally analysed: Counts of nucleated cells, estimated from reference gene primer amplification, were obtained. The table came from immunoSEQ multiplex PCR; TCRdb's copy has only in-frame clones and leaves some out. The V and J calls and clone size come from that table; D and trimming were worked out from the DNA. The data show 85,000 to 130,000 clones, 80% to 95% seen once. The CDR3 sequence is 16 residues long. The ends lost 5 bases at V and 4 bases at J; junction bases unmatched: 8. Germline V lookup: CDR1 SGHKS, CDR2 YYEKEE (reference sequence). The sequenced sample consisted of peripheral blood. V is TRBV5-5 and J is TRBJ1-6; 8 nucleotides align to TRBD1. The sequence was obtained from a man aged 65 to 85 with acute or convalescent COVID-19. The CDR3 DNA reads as TGTGCCAGCAGTACGACAGGGGACGTATATAATTCACCCCTCCACTTT. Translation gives CASSTTGDVYNSPLHF. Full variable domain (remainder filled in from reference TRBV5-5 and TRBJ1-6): DAGVTQSPTHLIKTRGQQVTLRCSPISGHKSVSWYQQVLGQGPQFIFQYYEKEERGRGNFPDRFSARQFPNYSSELNVNALLLGDSALYLCASSTTGDVYNSPLHFGNGTRLTVT.